These 16 T cell receptor beta chains were sequenced from one sample in a study of blood T cell repertoires in COVID-19. Sequencing used immunoSEQ multiplex PCR; TCRdb keeps in-frame clones, though not all of them. The table includes about 160,000 clones, 60% to 85% detected once. Sequenced material: peripheral blood. The receptor source for this set is a man between 65 and 85 years old with acute or convalescent COVID-19.

This chain uses TRBV7-3 with TRBJ2-3; a weak D match, TRBD1 (5 bases). The CDR3 has 15 residues. Germline V gene sequence: CDR1 SGHTA, CDR2 FQGTGA. V lost 3 bases, J lost 2 bases, and 12 bases lay in between. CDR3 amino acids: CASSFGHFNTDTQYF. In DNA form, the CDR3 reads TGTGCCAGCAGCTTCGGACATTTTAACACAGATACGCAGTATTTT.

The CDR3 here is CASSLDPRLAEIYEQYF. In nucleotides, the CDR3 is TGTGCCAGCAGCTTAGACCCACGACTAGCGGAGATCTACGAGCAGTACTTC. V and J are TRBV11-3 and TRBJ2-7; 9 bases are shared with TRBD2. Germline assignment: CDR1 SGHNT and CDR2 YENEEA. The V segment lost 0 bases and the J segment 3 bases; nucleotides outside the gene matches: 9. This CDR3 is 17 amino acids long.

The rearrangement joins TRBV5-1 to TRBJ1-1; 8 bases are a match to TRBD1. CDR1 and CDR2 (germline): SGHRS, YFSETQ. CDR3 length equals 13 residues. Trimming cost V 5 bases and J 3 bases; bases outside gene matches: 3. In DNA form, the CDR3 reads TGCGCCAGCAGTAGGACAGGGCACACTGAAGCTTTCTTT. Amino acids: CASSRTGHTEAFF.

The CDR3 sequence: CASCYGGQETQYF. The DNA of the CDR3 is TGTGCCAGCTGTTACGGGGGACAAGAGACCCAGTACTTC. The chain recombines TRBV7-8 with TRBJ2-5, with D tentatively TRBD2 (6 bases). Trimming stripped 8 bases from V and 2 bases from J, with 12 bases between. CDR3 size: 13 residues. CDR1 is SGHVS, CDR2 FQNEAQ, per germline.

In this sample, this clone turned up once. The DNA of the CDR3 is TGTGCCAGCTCCCCTTGGACAGGGCAAGAGACCCAGTACTTC. Its protein product is CASSPWTGQETQYF. The chain joins TRBV18 to TRBJ2-5; 8 bases fit TRBD1. The CDR3 contains 14 residues. With 6 bases clipped from V and 2 bases from J, the junction kept 5 bases outside the gene matches. Germline V gene sequence: CDR1 KGHSH, CDR2 LQKENI.

The chain recombines TRBV2 with TRBJ2-7; 8 bases map to TRBD2. The germline V gene encodes CDR1 SNHLY and CDR2 FYNNEI. The CDR3 totals 17 residues. Trimming cost V 4 bases and J 0 bases; bases outside gene matches: 11. CDR3 sequence (DNA): TGTGCCAGCAGTGGTTACCGGCGGGGGGCTTCCTCCTACGAGCAGTACTTC. This codes for CASSGYRRGASSYEQYF. Full variable domain (outside the CDR3, taken from reference TRBV2 and TRBJ2-7): EPEVTQTPSHQVTQMGQEVILRCVPISNHLYFYWYRQILGQKVEFLVSFYNNEISEKSEIFDDQFSVERPDGSNFTLKIRSTKLEDSAMYFCASSGYRRGASSYEQYFGPGTRLTVT.

The CDR3 protein is CASSPDLRQTRGYGYTF. CDR3 DNA: TGCGCCAGCAGCCCAGACCTTCGACAGACCCGAGGCTATGGCTACACCTTC. The V gene is TRBV5-1, the J gene TRBJ1-2; the D gene is possibly TRBD1 (5 bases). Germline-derived CDR1 and CDR2 are SGHRS and YFSETQ. The CDR3 extends over 17 amino acids. The V end was cut by 4 bases, the J end by 4 bases, with 23 bases between.

The V gene is TRBV6-5, the J gene TRBJ2-1, with D perhaps matching TRBD1 (5 bases). The germline CDR1 and CDR2 sequences are MNHEY and SVGAGI. The CDR3 loop spans 15 amino acids. V was pared by 3 bases and J by 0 bases, with 9 bases between. CDR3 sequence reads: CASSYGATSYNEQFF. The DNA of the CDR3 is TGTGCCAGCAGTTATGGGGCGACCTCCTACAATGAGCAGTTCTTC.

This chain links TRBV5-4 with TRBJ2-2, with 8 bases matching TRBD1. Germline lookup yields CDR1 SGHNT and CDR2 YYREEE (reference sequence). Losses at the gene ends were 4 bases for V and 7 bases for J; bases not matched to a gene: 12. This CDR3 contains 16 residues. CDR3 DNA sequence: TGTGCCAGCAGCCCCGGGACAGGAATTTCGGGCGGGGAGCTGTTTTTT. Translated, it gives CASSPGTGISGGELFF.

The chain employs TRBV19 and TRBJ1-1; tentatively, D is TRBD1 (5 bases). There are 13 residues in the CDR3. V was pared by 7 bases and J by 2 bases, with 11 bases between. Looked up from germline, CDR1 is LNHDA and CDR2 is SQIVND (reference sequence). CDR3 nucleotide sequence: TGTGCCAGTAACCGACAGTCTAACACTGAAGCTTTCTTT. Translation gives CASNRQSNTEAFF.

The chain recombines TRBV28 with TRBJ1-4; TRBD1 aligns across 8 bases. This CDR3 has 15 amino acids. V gave up 6 bases and J gave up 5 bases; unmatched junction bases: 8. The germline V gene encodes CDR1 MDHEN and CDR2 SYDVKM. CDR3 DNA: TGTGCCAGCAGCCGCGGGACAGGCCGGAATGAAAAACTGTTTTTT. Its protein product is CASSRGTGRNEKLFF.

The table lists this clone with a few counts. V usage is TRBV11-2 and J usage is TRBJ1-5; D is possibly TRBD1 (6 bases). The V gene's germline CDR1 is SGHAT and CDR2 FQNNGV. V lost 5 bases to trimming and J lost 7 bases, with 15 bases between them. The CDR3 totals 14 residues. The CDR3 DNA follows: TGTGCCAGCAGCCTTACAGGGACGGGACAGCCCCAGCATTTT. This sequence encodes CASSLTGTGQPQHF.

The chain links TRBV5-4 to TRBJ2-7, with D possibly TRBD2 on 5 matching bases. CDR1 SGHNT and CDR2 YYREEE come from the germline V gene (reference sequence). Trimming shortened V by 3 bases and J by 5 bases, and 12 bases separated the two germline ends. CDR3 size: 13 residues. CDR3 sequence reads: CASSSPSIHEQYF. The CDR3 DNA is TGTGCCAGCAGCTCCCCTAGCATCCACGAGCAGTACTTC.

V usage is TRBV4-1 and J usage is TRBJ2-7, with D perhaps matching TRBD2 (5 bases). The germline CDR1 and CDR2 sequences are MGHRA and YSYEKL. The CDR3 is 15 amino acids. Trimming removed 0 bases from V and 4 bases from J, with 13 bases in between. This chain's CDR3 is CASSQDPTTNYEQYF. The DNA of the CDR3 is TGCGCCAGCAGCCAAGACCCTACGACTAATTACGAGCAGTACTTC.

The J gene is TRBJ1-5, the V gene TRBV19; 12 bases map to TRBD1. The V segment lost 5 bases and the J segment 3 bases; nucleotides outside the gene matches: 2. Germline V gene sequence: CDR1 LNHDA, CDR2 SQIVND (reference sequence). The CDR3 length is 15 residues. CDR3 region: CASSSGQGANQPQHF. CDR3 sequence (DNA): TGTGCCAGTAGTTCGGGACAGGGGGCCAATCAGCCCCAGCATTTT.

CDR3 nucleotide sequence: TGTGCCAGCAGCCAAGTGGGGACAGGGGAAAATCAGCCCCAGCATTTT. Translated, it gives CASSQVGTGENQPQHF. The chain combines TRBV3-1 (or the pseudogene TRBV3-2) with TRBJ1-5, with TRBD1 identical over 10 bases. Germline V CDR1 and CDR2: LGHDT, YNNKEL (reference sequence). The V gene end was trimmed by 1 base and the J gene end by 4 bases; junction bases not matched to a gene: 4. This CDR3 has 16 amino acids.